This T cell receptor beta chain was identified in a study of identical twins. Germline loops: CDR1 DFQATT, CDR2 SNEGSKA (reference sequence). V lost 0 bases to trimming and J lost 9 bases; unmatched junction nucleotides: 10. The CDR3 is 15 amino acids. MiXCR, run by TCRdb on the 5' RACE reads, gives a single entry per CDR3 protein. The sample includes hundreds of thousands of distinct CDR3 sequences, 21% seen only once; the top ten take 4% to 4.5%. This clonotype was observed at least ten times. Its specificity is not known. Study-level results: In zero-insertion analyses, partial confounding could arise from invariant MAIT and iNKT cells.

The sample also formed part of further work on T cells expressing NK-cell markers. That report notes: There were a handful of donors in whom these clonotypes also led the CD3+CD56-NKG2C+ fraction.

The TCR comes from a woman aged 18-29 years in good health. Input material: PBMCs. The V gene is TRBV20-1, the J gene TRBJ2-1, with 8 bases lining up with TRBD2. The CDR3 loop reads CSARDQRGLVGEQFF. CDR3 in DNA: TGCAGTGCTAGAGATCAAAGGGGACTAGTGGGTGAGCAGTTCTTC.